This T cell receptor (beta chain) was observed in a study of T-cell memory formation after mild COVID-19 (TCRdb year 2021). Broadly, across the study: TCR sequence clusters from the two donors were found to be largely donor specific. Two young, previously healthy adult volunteers made up the cohort, one male and one female. In a couple of donors, T-cell clones that expanded and contracted after mild COVID-19 were followed by sequencing TCRalpha and TCRbeta repertoires longitudinally. Findings and caveats that apply to the study as a whole: Clones that contracted from day 15 to 85 showed balanced CD4/CD8 phenotypes, whereas a second wave of clones that expanded from day 15 to 37 leaned towards CD4+. Contracting CD4+ clones appeared mostly in the CM and EM memory subsets, whereas CD8+ clones were enriched in EMRA. Only a couple of mild cases were covered in the study, and larger cohorts including severe cases with pre-infection samples were considered necessary. Some responding clones were found in pre-infection memory, which suggests that pre-existing cross-reactive memory T cells took part in the SARS-CoV-2 response. SARS-CoV-2 specificity was not confirmed for the second-wave clones peaking on day 37.

Including the terminal cysteine and phenylalanine, the CDR3 comprises 13 residues. The kept DNA is CDR3 alone, 39 bases in frame from the first base. V and J are truncated by 4 bases and 0 bases respectively, leaving an intervening sequence of 7 bases. Sequencing relied on an Illumina NovaSeq 6000. Using 5'RACE with constant-segment primers, TCRalpha and TCRbeta cDNA libraries were constructed, with sample barcodes and unique molecular identifiers added in the process. RNA was extracted from every sample with Trizol reagent. Library amplification was performed in two PCR steps, and a second sample barcode and Illumina TruSeq adapters were introduced in the second step. Sequencing of libraries was performed on an Illumina NovaSeq with 2 x 150 bp paired-end reads. The paper's processing steps were these. The reads were demultiplexed and collapsed into UMI-guided consensus sequences using migec v1.2.7. Using mixcr v2.1.11, UMI consensuses were aligned to TRA and TRB V and J templates and then assembled into clonotypes. Clonotypes were classified as expanded or contracted when called significant by both edgeR and NoisET, with noise models trained on biological replicates. For edgeR calls, a false discovery rate-adjusted p below 0.01 and a log2 fold-change threshold of 1 were applied. As an exploratory analysis of dynamics, max-normalized trajectories of the 1000 most abundant clonotypes were examined by PCA with hierarchical clustering. The CD4 or CD8 phenotype of responding clones was assigned using the separately sequenced CD4+ and CD8+ repertoires. Through fastp at Q25 and MiXCR, TCRdb rebuilt clones from the public reads, retaining in-frame beta chains. CDR3 protein sequences are deduplicated, and each keeps its most common genes and DNA. These V and J calls originate from TCRdb's pipeline instead of the authors' own analysis. This sample holds about 270,000 distinct CDR3 sequences; 15% to 17% were observed only once. About 2% of the sample comes from the top ten.

PBMCs were isolated by Ficoll-Paque density gradient centrifugation. In its sample, this clonotype was seen many times. The antigen this receptor binds is unknown. No per-base quality is available; no much larger clone lies one base away. The source is an adult woman who had mild COVID-19 (a few samples of this study predate the infection). The sample titles of this study are shuffled in the database, so cell type and time point are left out; the donor was told from shared clones. The specimen sequenced was PBMCs or a T cell subset sorted from them (not recorded which). Recombination connected TRBV12-3 or TRBV12-4 to TRBJ2-7; the D gene lacks a confident call. The DNA sequence reads TGTGCCAGCAGTTACAGCAACTCCTACGAGCAGTACTTC. Translated, it gives CASSYSNSYEQYF.